The clone carrying this T cell receptor beta chain was seen a handful of times. V was clipped by 0 bases and J by 2 bases, with 14 bases between them. Germline CDR1 is SEHNR and CDR2 is FQNEAQ (reference sequence). The CDR3 is made up of 16 amino acids. Original analysis: TCRs per sample had a median of approximately 96,000 and ranged from about 23,224 to 700,000. TCRdb re-derived calls from the RACE reads in MiXCR, one entry per CDR3 protein. TCRdb, rather than the study authors, made the V and J calls. The repertoire consists of 85,000 to 100,000 distinct CDR3 sequences, with 10% to 11% occurring once and the leading ten covering 3.1%. The entry originates in a study of human T cells and chemical hapten exposure. Study details: Chiefly women, the patients showed alopecia areata, totalis or universalis.

Noted time point: pre-sensitization, week 0. Sample treatment: therapeutic diphenylcyclopropenone sensitization with weekly scalp DPC. Non-pregnant alopecia patients aged 18 to 70, suitable for DPC therapy. The sequence was obtained from a woman aged 60 to 75 with alopecia areata. Some clones in this sample may be carry-over from other donors' samples. J is TRBJ2-7 and V is TRBV7-9; D remains ambiguous. The input for sequencing was whole blood, taken in connection with sensitization to the hapten diphenylcyclopropenone (DPC). CDR3 sequence reads: CASSLALRKSPYEQYF. In DNA form, the CDR3 reads TGTGCCAGCAGCTTAGCGTTGAGAAAGAGCCCCTACGAGCAGTACTTC. Supplemented by reference TRBV7-9 and TRBJ2-7, the full variable domain reads DTGVSQNPRHKITKRGQNVTFRCDPISEHNRLYWYRQTLGQGPEFLTYFQNEAQLEKSRLLSDRFSAERPKGSFSTLEIQRTEQGDSAMYLCASSLALRKSPYEQYFGPGTRLTVT.